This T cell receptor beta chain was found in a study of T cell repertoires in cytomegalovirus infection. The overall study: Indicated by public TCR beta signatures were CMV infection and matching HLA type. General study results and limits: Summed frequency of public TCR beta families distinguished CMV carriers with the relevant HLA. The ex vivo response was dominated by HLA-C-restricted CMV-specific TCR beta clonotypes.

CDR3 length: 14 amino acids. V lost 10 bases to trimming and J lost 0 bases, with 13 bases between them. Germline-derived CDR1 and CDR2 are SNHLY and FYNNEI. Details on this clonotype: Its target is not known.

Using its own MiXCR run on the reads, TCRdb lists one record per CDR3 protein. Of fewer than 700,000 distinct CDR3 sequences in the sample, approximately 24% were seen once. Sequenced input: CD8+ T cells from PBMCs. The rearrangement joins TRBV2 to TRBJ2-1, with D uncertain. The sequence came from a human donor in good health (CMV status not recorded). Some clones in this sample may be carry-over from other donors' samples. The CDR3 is CANLLTSSYNEQFF. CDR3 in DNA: TGTGCCAACCTGTTGACTTCCTCCTACAATGAGCAGTTCTTC.